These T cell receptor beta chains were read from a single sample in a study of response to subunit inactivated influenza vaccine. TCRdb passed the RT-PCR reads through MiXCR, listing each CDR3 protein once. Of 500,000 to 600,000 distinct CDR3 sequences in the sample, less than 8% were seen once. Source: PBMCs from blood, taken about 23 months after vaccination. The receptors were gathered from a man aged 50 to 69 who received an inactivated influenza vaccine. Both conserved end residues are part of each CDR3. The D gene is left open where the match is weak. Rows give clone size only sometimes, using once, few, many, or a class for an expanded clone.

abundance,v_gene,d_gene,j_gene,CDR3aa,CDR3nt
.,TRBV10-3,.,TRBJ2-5,CAISARTEETQYF,TGTGCCATCAGTGCCCGGACAGAAGAGACCCAGTACTTC
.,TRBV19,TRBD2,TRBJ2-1,CASSYSSGGTYNEQFF,TGTGCCAGTAGTTATAGTAGCGGGGGGACCTACAATGAGCAGTTCTTC
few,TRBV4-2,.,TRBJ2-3,CASSQGPQGYGTDTQYF,TGTGCCAGCAGCCAAGGACCACAGGGATACGGTACAGATACGCAGTATTTT
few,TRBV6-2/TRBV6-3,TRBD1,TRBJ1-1,CASRATGFNTEAFF,TGTGCCAGCAGGGCGACAGGGTTTAACACTGAAGCTTTCTTT
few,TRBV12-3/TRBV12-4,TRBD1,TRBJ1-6,CASSLGAGTGSPLHF,TGTGCCAGCAGTTTAGGGGCAGGGACAGGGTCACCCCTCCACTTT
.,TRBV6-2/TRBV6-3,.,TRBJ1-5,CASRPGPNQPQHF,TGTGCCAGCAGGCCCGGGCCAAATCAGCCCCAGCATTTT
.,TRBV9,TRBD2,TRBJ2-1,CASSVSGGPGEQFF,TGTGCCAGCAGCGTCTCGGGAGGGCCGGGTGAGCAGTTCTTC
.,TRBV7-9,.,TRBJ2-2,CASRPFQGANTGELFF,TGTGCCAGCAGGCCTTTTCAGGGTGCGAACACCGGGGAGCTGTTTTTT
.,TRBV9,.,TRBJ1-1,CASGWGGPNTEAFF,TGTGCCAGCGGTTGGGGGGGGCCGAACACTGAAGCTTTCTTT
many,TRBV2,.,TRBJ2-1,CASVSLANEQFF,TGTGCCAGCGTGTCCTTAGCGAATGAGCAGTTCTTC
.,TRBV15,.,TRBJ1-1,CATSRERQPEAFF,TGTGCCACCAGCAGAGAGCGACAGCCTGAAGCTTTCTTT
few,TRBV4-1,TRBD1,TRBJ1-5,CASSQHDRGGNQPQHF,TGCGCCAGCAGCCAACACGACAGGGGGGGCAATCAGCCCCAGCATTTT
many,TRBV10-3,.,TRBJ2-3,CAIKSGGTDTQYF,TGTGCCATCAAGAGTGGTGGCACAGATACGCAGTATTTT
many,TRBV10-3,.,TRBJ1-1,CAIRAGRENTEAFF,TGTGCCATCAGGGCGGGCAGAGAGAACACTGAAGCTTTCTTT
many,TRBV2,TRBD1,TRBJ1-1,CASSELGGTYTEAFF,TGTGCCAGCAGTGAATTAGGGGGCACTTACACTGAAGCTTTCTTT
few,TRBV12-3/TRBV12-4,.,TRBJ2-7,CASRRQVYEQYF,TGTGCCAGCAGGCGACAGGTCTACGAGCAGTACTTC
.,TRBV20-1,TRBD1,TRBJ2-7,CSALMTGRNYEQYF,TGCAGTGCTCTCATGACAGGGAGAAACTACGAGCAGTACTTC
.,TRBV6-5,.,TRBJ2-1,CASSYGPGDEQFF,TGTGCCAGCAGTTACGGACCCGGGGATGAGCAGTTCTTC
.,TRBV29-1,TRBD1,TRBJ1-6,CSVQQGNPNSPLHF,TGCAGCGTCCAACAGGGGAACCCAAATTCACCCCTCCACTTT
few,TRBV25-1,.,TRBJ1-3,CASSFSGPSGNTIYF,TGTGCCAGCAGTTTTTCAGGTCCCTCTGGAAACACCATATATTTT
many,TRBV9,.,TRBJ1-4,CASSLTGPSEKLFF,TGTGCCAGCAGCCTGACTGGGCCAAGTGAAAAACTGTTTTTT
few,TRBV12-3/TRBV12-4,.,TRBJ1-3,CASSPIHSGNTIYF,TGTGCCAGCAGTCCCATACACTCTGGAAACACCATATATTTT
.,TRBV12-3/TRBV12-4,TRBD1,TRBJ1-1,CASSFTGGKTEAFF,TGTGCCAGCAGTTTTACAGGGGGCAAGACTGAAGCTTTCTTT
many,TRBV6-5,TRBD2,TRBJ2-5,CASSYGRGVETQYF,TGTGCCAGCAGTTACGGACGGGGGGTGGAGACCCAGTACTTC
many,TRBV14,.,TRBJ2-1,CASSQDRRPEQFF,TGTGCCAGCAGCCAAGATAGAAGACCTGAGCAGTTCTTC
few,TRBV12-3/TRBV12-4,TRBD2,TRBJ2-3,CASSSRLAGPLQADTQYF,TGTGCCAGCAGTTCCCGACTAGCGGGTCCGTTGCAGGCAGATACGCAGTATTTT
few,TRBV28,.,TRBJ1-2,CASSLVGGRDYGYTF,TGTGCCAGCAGTTTAGTCGGGGGCAGAGATTATGGCTACACCTTC
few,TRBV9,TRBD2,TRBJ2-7,CASSVGAGTSRGEQYF,TGTGCCAGCAGCGTAGGGGCCGGGACCTCGCGGGGGGAGCAGTACTTC
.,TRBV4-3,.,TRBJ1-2,CASSQAHGAGYTF,TGCGCCAGCAGCCAAGCCCACGGGGCTGGCTACACCTTC
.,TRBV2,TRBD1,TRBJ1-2,CASSKDRVGGGYTF,TGTGCCAGCAGCAAAGACAGGGTAGGCGGAGGCTACACCTTC
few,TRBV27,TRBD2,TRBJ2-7,CATSLAGVNYEQYF,TGTGCCACCTCACTAGCGGGAGTCAACTACGAGCAGTACTTC
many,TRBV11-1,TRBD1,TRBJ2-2,CASSKPGQGARNTGELFF,TGTGCCAGCAGCAAACCGGGACAGGGGGCGAGGAACACCGGGGAGCTGTTTTTT
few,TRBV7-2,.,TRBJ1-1,CASSFSEIPFF,TGTGCCAGCAGCTTTTCGGAAATACCTTTCTTT
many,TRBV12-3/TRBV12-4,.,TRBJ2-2,CASSLMTTGPGELFF,TGTGCCAGCAGTTTAATGACTACCGGTCCCGGGGAGCTGTTTTTT
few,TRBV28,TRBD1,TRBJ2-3,CASSLPGQASTDTQYF,TGTGCCAGCAGTTTACCGGGACAGGCTAGCACAGATACGCAGTATTTT
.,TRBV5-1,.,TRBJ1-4,CASSQTGTANEKLFF,TGCGCCAGCAGCCAAACCGGGACCGCGAATGAAAAACTGTTTTTT
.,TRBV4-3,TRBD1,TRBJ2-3,CASSQAQGAGTQYF,TGCGCCAGCAGCCAAGCTCAGGGGGCTGGTACGCAGTATTTT
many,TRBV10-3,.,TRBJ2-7,CAISEVRGAYEQYF,TGTGCCATCAGTGAGGTCAGGGGGGCCTACGAGCAGTACTTC